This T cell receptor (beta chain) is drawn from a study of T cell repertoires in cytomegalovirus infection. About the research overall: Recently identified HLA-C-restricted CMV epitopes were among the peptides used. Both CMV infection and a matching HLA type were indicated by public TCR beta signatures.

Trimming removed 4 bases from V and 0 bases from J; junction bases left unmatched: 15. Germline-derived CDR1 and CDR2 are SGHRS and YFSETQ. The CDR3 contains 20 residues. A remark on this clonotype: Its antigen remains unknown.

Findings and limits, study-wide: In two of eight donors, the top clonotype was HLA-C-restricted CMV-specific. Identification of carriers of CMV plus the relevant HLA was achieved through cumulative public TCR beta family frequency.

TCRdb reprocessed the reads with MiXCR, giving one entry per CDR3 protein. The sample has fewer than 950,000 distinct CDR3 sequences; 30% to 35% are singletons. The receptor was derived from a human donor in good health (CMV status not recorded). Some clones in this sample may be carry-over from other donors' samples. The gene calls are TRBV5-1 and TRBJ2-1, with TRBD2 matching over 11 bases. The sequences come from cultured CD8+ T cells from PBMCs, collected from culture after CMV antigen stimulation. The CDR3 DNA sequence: TGCGCCAGCAGCCCAGGCCCTAGCGGGGGGCCGATATACTCCTACAATGAGCAGTTCTTC. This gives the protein CASSPGPSGGPIYSYNEQFF.